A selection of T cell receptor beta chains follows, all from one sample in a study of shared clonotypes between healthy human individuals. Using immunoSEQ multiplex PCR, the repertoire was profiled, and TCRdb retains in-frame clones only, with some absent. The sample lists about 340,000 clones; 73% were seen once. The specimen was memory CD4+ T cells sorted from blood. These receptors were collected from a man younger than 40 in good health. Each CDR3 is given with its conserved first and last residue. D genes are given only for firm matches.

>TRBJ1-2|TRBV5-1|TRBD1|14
CASSPRTGGDGYTF
TGCGCCAGCAGCCCTAGGACAGGGGGAGATGGCTACACCTTC
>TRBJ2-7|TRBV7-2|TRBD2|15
CASSRLAGGPYEQYF
TGTGCCAGCAGCCGACTAGCGGGAGGGCCCTACGAGCAGTACTTC
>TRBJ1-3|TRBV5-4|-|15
CASSVDSISGNTIYF
TGTGCCAGCAGCGTCGACAGTATCTCTGGAAACACCATATATTTT
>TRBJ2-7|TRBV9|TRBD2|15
CASSVGLAGAHEQYF
TGTGCCAGCAGCGTAGGCCTAGCGGGAGCCCACGAGCAGTACTTC
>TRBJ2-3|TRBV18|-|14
CASSPPFSTDTQYF
TGTGCCAGCTCACCCCCTTTTAGCACAGATACGCAGTATTTT
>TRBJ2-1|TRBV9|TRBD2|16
CASSVGLAGGSYEQFF
TGTGCCAGCAGCGTAGGACTAGCGGGAGGTTCTTATGAGCAGTTCTTC
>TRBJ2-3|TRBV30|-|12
CAWSVPPYTQYF
TGTGCCTGGAGTGTACCCCCTTATACGCAGTATTTT
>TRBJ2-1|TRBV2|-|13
CASRPSILHEQFF
TGTGCCAGCAGACCCTCGATCCTCCATGAGCAGTTCTTC
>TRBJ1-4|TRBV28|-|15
CASRGAGYQNEKLFF
TGTGCCAGCAGGGGCGCCGGCTACCAAAATGAAAAACTGTTTTTT
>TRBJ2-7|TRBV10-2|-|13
CASSYDSAYEQYF
TGCGCCAGCTCATACGACTCGGCCTACGAGCAGTACTTC
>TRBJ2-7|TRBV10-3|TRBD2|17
CAISGPGLAGQTYEQYF
TGTGCCATCAGTGGACCGGGACTAGCGGGACAAACCTACGAGCAGTACTTC
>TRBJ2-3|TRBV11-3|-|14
CASSAGSGTDTQYF
TGTGCCAGCAGCGCCGGGAGCGGGACAGATACGCAGTATTTT
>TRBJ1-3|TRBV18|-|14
CASSADSLGNTIYF
TGTGCCAGCTCAGCGGACAGTCTCGGAAACACCATATATTTT
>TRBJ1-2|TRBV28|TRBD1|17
CASRTSRGTGRTYGYTF
TGTGCCAGCAGAACAAGTCGGGGGACAGGGAGAACATATGGCTACACCTTC
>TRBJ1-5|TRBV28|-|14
CASTLTGNYQPQHF
TGTGCCAGCACCCTAACAGGGAATTATCAGCCCCAGCATTTT
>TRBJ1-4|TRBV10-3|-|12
CAISQGTEKLFF
TGTGCCATCAGTCAGGGAACTGAAAAACTGTTTTTT
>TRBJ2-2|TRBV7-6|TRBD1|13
CAGGQSVTGELFF
TGTGCCGGGGGACAGTCGGTCACCGGGGAGCTGTTTTTT
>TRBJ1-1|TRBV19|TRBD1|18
CASSRVRDRVSPNTEAFF
TGTGCCAGTAGTAGAGTTAGGGACAGGGTCTCTCCGAACACTGAAGCTTTCTTT
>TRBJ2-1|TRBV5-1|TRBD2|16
CASSGLGLAEGNEQFF
TGCGCCAGCAGCGGACTGGGACTAGCGGAAGGCAATGAGCAGTTCTTC
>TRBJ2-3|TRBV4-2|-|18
CASSPNPGMEGLQDTQYF
TGTGCCAGCAGCCCCAACCCGGGCATGGAGGGCCTCCAAGATACGCAGTATTTT